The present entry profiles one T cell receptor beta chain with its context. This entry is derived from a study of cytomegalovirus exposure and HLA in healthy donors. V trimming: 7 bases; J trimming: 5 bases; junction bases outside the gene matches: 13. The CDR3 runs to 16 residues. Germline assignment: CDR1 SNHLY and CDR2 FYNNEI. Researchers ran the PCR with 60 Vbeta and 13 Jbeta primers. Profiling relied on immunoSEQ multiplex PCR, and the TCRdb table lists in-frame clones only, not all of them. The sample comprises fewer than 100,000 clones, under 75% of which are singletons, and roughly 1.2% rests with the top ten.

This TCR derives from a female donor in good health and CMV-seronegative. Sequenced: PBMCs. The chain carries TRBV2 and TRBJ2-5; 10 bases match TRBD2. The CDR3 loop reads CASTSSGSVVDETQYF. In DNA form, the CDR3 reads TGTGCCAGCACCTCTAGCGGGAGTGTGGTCGACGAGACCCAGTACTTC.